The subject of this entry is one T cell receptor beta chain. Its target is unknown. The data derive from a study of cytomegalovirus exposure and HLA in healthy donors. Study findings and constraints: In a later analysis, at a false discovery rate of 0.05, approximately 15,000 TCR beta sequences matched HLA alleles. Based on reports, TCR beta sequences accurately predicted HLA-A and HLA-B alleles for most subjects. A few chains linked to CMV were shown in vitro to be specific for CMV antigens. One cluster of highly shared sequence variants probably arose as a sequencing artifact.

PCR amplification relied on 60 Vbeta primers (plus 13 Jbeta primers). TCRdb's table, derived via immunoSEQ multiplex PCR, lists solely in-frame clones and lacks some. The sample has about 170,000 clones, 79% seen once; the top ten hold approximately 2.4%. The ends were cut back, 5 bases at V and 1 base at J, with 9 bases in the middle. CDR1 and CDR2 from the germline V gene are SGHTA and FQGNSA. The CDR3 runs to 13 residues. This clonotype was obtained from a woman aged 45-59 years in good health and CMV-seronegative. V usage is TRBV7-2 and J usage is TRBJ2-7; TRBD2 might be the D (5 bases). Specimen: PBMCs. CDR3 in amino acids: CASSLTRSYEQYF. CDR3 nucleotides: TGTGCCAGCAGCCTCACTAGGTCCTACGAGCAGTACTTC.